These 7 T cell receptor beta chains came from one sample sequenced in a study of T cell responses to AZD1222 COVID-19 vaccine. Sequencing used immunoSEQ multiplex PCR; TCRdb keeps in-frame clones, though not all of them. The table has around 130,000 clones, approximately 94% seen once. The sample in question was peripheral blood, obtained on day 0 of AZD1222 vaccination. The receptors come from an adult in good health.

The chain has TRBV11-3 and TRBJ2-2, with 10 bases identical to TRBD2. The V and J ends lost 6 bases and 6 bases, in that order; junction bases with no gene match: 13. Germline values: CDR1 SGHNT, CDR2 YENEEA. The CDR3 contains 17 residues. Here the CDR3 reads CASSSRSSGSLPGELFF. The CDR3, as DNA: TGTGCCAGCAGTTCCCGTTCTAGCGGGAGTCTCCCCGGGGAGCTGTTTTTT.

The V and J genes are TRBV7-8 and TRBJ2-7; D call uncertain. The CDR3 runs to 16 residues. With 0 bases removed from V and 7 bases from J, the gap between germline ends came to 19 bases. The germline gives CDR1 SGHVS, CDR2 FQNEAQ. The CDR3 sequence: CASSLARRRGLREQYF. CDR3 DNA: TGTGCCAGCAGCTTAGCGCGAAGAAGAGGCCTTCGGGAGCAGTACTTC.

This chain uses TRBV28 with TRBJ1-2; D is unresolved. Germline values: CDR1 MDHEN, CDR2 SYDVKM. There are 11 residues in the CDR3. V lost 5 bases to trimming and J lost 8 bases, with 9 bases between them. The DNA for the CDR3 is TGTGCCAGCAGTGGAGACCCAGGCTACACCTTC. This translates into CASSGDPGYTF.

V and J are TRBV14 and TRBJ1-6; D ambiguous. This CDR3 has 13 amino acids. Trimming removed 6 bases at V and 2 bases at J, with 5 bases between. CDR1 is SGHDN and CDR2 is FVKESK in the germline V gene. The CDR3 bases are TGTGCCAGCAGTCAAACCTATAATTCACCCCTCCACTTT. This codes for CASSQTYNSPLHF.

The V and J genes are TRBV28 and TRBJ1-2; the D gene is possibly TRBD1 (5 bases). The germline V and J ends were trimmed by 10 bases and 10 bases, with 19 bases remaining between them. Germline V CDR1 and CDR2: MDHEN, SYDVKM. The CDR3 extends over 12 amino acids. CDR3 sequence (DNA): TGTGCCACCGAGGGACCCGAACTCTCCTACACCTTC. Translating gives CATEGPELSYTF.

This chain links TRBV29-1 with TRBJ2-1; D is unclear. Per germline, CDR1 SQVTM and CDR2 ANQGSEA. Between the trimmed V and J ends, which lost 0 bases and 10 bases, there was a span of 7 bases. The length of the CDR3 is 11 residues. The DNA for the CDR3 is TGCAGCGTTGAAGAGGTCGCGGAGCAGTTCTTC. Residues: CSVEEVAEQFF.

V and J are TRBV19 and TRBJ2-4, with 7 bases identical to TRBD1. This CDR3 contains 17 residues. V lost 3 bases and J lost 5; bases outside the gene matches: 13. Germline loops: CDR1 LNHDA, CDR2 SQIVND (reference sequence). CDR3 protein: CASSMLVTGTDQNIQYF. DNA for the CDR3: TGTGCCAGTAGTATGTTGGTTACGGGGACAGATCAAAACATTCAGTACTTC.